The sample holds a few counts of the clone carrying this TCR beta chain. Its antigen is not known. The data belong to a study of blood T cells in healthy people across ages. General study results and limits: Unsorted PBMC material precluded a definitive naive versus antigen-experienced comparison. More naive CD4+ cells and higher diversity marked long-lived donors relative to aged donors. In the absence of known donor CMV status, changes in expanded clonotypes were possibly confounded. It was held that diversity estimates obtained from one million T cells represented underestimates.

Germline V gene data show CDR1 as LGHDT and CDR2 as YNNKEL (reference sequence). This CDR3 contains 18 residues. V lost 3 bases, J lost 1 base, and 10 bases stayed unmatched. The second PCR ran roughly 6 to 11 cycles with a sample-barcoded 5' primer and J-beta primers. TCRdb processed the 5' RACE reads anew with MiXCR; each CDR3 protein has one entry. The data hold fewer than 1.5 million distinct CDR3 sequences, with approximately 40% observed a single time. The TCR originated in a woman in her late teens or twenties in good health. This chain uses TRBV3-1 with TRBJ2-3; 10 bases are a match to TRBD2. The sample comprised blood. The CDR3 region is CASSHYSGRREGTDTQYF. The CDR3 bases are TGTGCCAGCAGCCATTATAGCGGGAGGAGAGAGGGCACAGATACGCAGTATTTT.